This is a list of T cell receptor beta chains from one sample in a study of vaccination and CD4 T cells after COVID-19. Their antigen targets remain unknown. TCRdb re-called the PCR reads with MiXCR, one entry per CDR3 protein. The sample contains approximately 13,000 distinct CDR3 sequences, 51% of which appear only once. The source was CD4+ T cells from blood, cultured in vitro, collected before SARS-CoV-2 vaccination. These receptors originate from a human donor who had recovered from COVID-19. Both conserved end residues are trimmed from each CDR3. The order of the fields is V gene, J gene, CDR3 protein.

TRBV7-2	TRBJ1-2	ASSLDRGGYT
TRBV7-6	TRBJ2-6	ASSSWGSLGANVLT
TRBV7-2	TRBJ1-1	ASSSRGNTEAF
TRBV27	TRBJ2-7	ASSKQGQGMYEQY
TRBV19	TRBJ2-3	ASNGASPHTDTQY
TRBV20-1	TRBJ1-4	SARSGGAGNEKLF
TRBV11-2	TRBJ2-5	ASSPINRGGGETQY
TRBV2	TRBJ1-6	ASSKGTDNSPLH
TRBV19	TRBJ1-2	ASSPRDRGVGFYGYT
TRBV19	TRBJ1-2	ASSIGSGDYGYT
TRBV11-2	TRBJ2-3	ASSFSGGASTDTQY
TRBV7-2	TRBJ2-7	ASSLTSTASYEQY
TRBV6-2/TRBV6-3	TRBJ2-2	ASSYDRTISRLF
TRBV7-9	TRBJ2-7	ASSLGQIYEQY
TRBV19	TRBJ2-3	ASSFTVSSTDTQY
TRBV24-1	TRBJ2-5	ATSDLLAPEGRETQY
TRBV20-1	TRBJ1-1	SARAGQITEAF
TRBV6-1	TRBJ1-2	ASSESGQAKILDGYT
TRBV12-3/TRBV12-4	TRBJ1-1	ASSSRQVEAF
TRBV7-3	TRBJ2-1	ASSPRPGSAVNEQF
TRBV19	TRBJ1-5	ASSITGGNQPQH
TRBV2	TRBJ2-5	ASSPVETQY
TRBV20-1	TRBJ1-1	SARSPTTEAF
TRBV7-9	TRBJ2-6	ASSLMGGANVLT
TRBV10-1	TRBJ2-1	ASSESIAAYNEQF
TRBV6-1	TRBJ1-5	ASSGGTGDHQPQH
TRBV15	TRBJ2-7	ATSREGAGSYEQY
TRBV19	TRBJ1-6	ASNEDRGFSPLH
TRBV20-1	TRBJ2-7	SARDILLTSGDPYEQY
TRBV18	TRBJ2-3	ASSARDRGIDTQY
TRBV5-1	TRBJ2-3	ASSAEPISTDTQY
TRBV21-1	TRBJ1-2	ASSHPGAWLYGYT
TRBV5-1	TRBJ2-5	ASSLKGQYQETQY
TRBV6-1	TRBJ1-5	ASSEARNQPQH
TRBV11-2	TRBJ1-1	ASSLPPEALNTEAF
TRBV7-8	TRBJ1-1	ASSLIRGGEAS
TRBV4-2	TRBJ1-2	ASSLPDDRGYGYT
TRBV5-6	TRBJ1-5	ASSLAGRSNQPQH
TRBV7-2	TRBJ2-5	ASSLVWSRGETQY
TRBV6-2/TRBV6-3	TRBJ2-7	ASSSRTGSLLGQY